This TCR beta chain was profiled in a study of T cell repertoires in cytomegalovirus infection. Overall study findings and caveats: Using cumulative public TCR beta family frequency, the authors identified those who carried CMV together with the relevant HLA. It was HLA-C-restricted CMV-specific TCR beta clonotypes that dominated the response ex vivo.

Germline assignment: CDR1 SGHTA and CDR2 FQGNSA. Trimming at V came to 5 bases and at J to 4 bases, leaving 14 bases not matched to a gene. There are 17 residues in the CDR3. One entry per CDR3 protein results from TCRdb running MiXCR on the reads. The sample has about half a million distinct CDR3 sequences, more than 30% seen once. This clonotype has at least ten counts. Antigen unknown. This material consisted of cultured PBMCs, taken from culture after CMV antigen stimulation. V and J are TRBV7-2 and TRBJ2-5; TRBD2 matches 9 bases. This TCR came from a human donor in good health (CMV status not recorded). Some clones in this sample may be carry-over from other donors' samples. In DNA, the CDR3 is TGTGCCAGCAGCCCCGTTTTGGAGGCGGGAGGGCGAGAGACCCAGTACTTC. Protein product: CASSPVLEAGGRETQYF. Together with reference TRBV7-2 and TRBJ2-5, the CDR3 gives the full variable domain: GAGVSQSPSNKVTEKGKDVELRCDPISGHTALYWYRQSLGQGLEFLIYFQGNSAPDKSGLPSDRFSAERTGGSVSTLTIQRTQQEDSAVYLCASSPVLEAGGRETQYFGPGTRLLVL.